The clone carrying this TCR beta chain was counted only a few times. Its specificity is not known. This entry is derived from a study of beta chain features in type 1 diabetes. Study-level information: All samples yielded some 110 million examined sorted cells. Notes on the study in general: An over-representation of cells with high TCR expression could result from cDNA sequencing. In the patient group, naive, central memory and Treg TCRB repertoires seemed more alike than in the healthy donor group. Shorter TCRB CDR3s, moderately but significantly so, were found in Type 1 diabetes patients in all four CD4+ subsets.

Germline CDR1 and CDR2: SQVTM and ANQGSEA. The CDR3 has 13 residues. The V and J ends lost 2 bases and 9 bases, in that order; junction bases with no gene match: 5. Since all of the isolated RNA was reverse transcribed, expressed TCRB transcripts were what got sequenced. The repertoire was sequenced with immunoSEQ multiplex PCR; TCRdb's copy has only in-frame clones and lacks some. The sample has 230,000 or so clones; 15% to 20% are singletons. CD45RO/CCR7/CD25/CD127/CD95/CD27 staining was used to isolate CD4+ naive, central memory, regulatory and stem cell-like memory cells by sorting. The J gene is TRBJ2-1, the V gene TRBV29-1, with 9 bases lining up with TRBD1. This clonotype was obtained from a man in his thirties or forties with type 1 diabetes. The sample taken for sequencing was naive CD4+ T cells from blood. The CDR3 spells CSVERTGAFEQFF. DNA for the CDR3: TGCAGCGTTGAAAGGACAGGGGCCTTTGAGCAGTTCTTC.